What follows are 14 T cell receptor beta chains derived from one specimen sequenced in a study of T-cell memory formation after mild COVID-19. Via MiXCR, TCRdb re-called the 5' RACE reads, giving one row per CDR3 protein. The sample has roughly 250,000 distinct CDR3 sequences; roughly 15% are singletons. Sequenced material: PBMCs or a T cell subset sorted from them (not recorded which). The origin of the receptors is a man aged 18 to 30 who had mild COVID-19 (a few samples of this study predate the infection). Cell type and time point are not known.

This clonotype was seen only a few times. The CDR3 protein is CASSARSGGYTF. The CDR3 DNA follows: TGTGCCAGCAGCGCACGTTCCGGCGGCTACACCTTC. The chain combines TRBV7-2 with TRBJ1-2; no firm D call. There are 12 residues in the CDR3. Trimming stripped 5 bases from V and 8 bases from J, with 12 bases between. CDR1 and CDR2 from the germline V gene are SGHTA and FQGNSA. Full variable domain (rest looked up from reference TRBV7-2 and TRBJ1-2): GAGVSQSPSNKVTEKGKDVELRCDPISGHTALYWYRQSLGQGLEFLIYFQGNSAPDKSGLPSDRFSAERTGGSVSTLTIQRTQQEDSAVYLCASSARSGGYTFGSGTRLTVV.

V and J are TRBV12-3 or TRBV12-4 and TRBJ1-2; D gene unclear. V lost 0 bases, J lost 6 bases, and 17 bases lay in between. The CDR3 sequence is 16 residues long. CDR3 in DNA: TGTGCCAGCAGTTTAGCGCGAGGACTCCCGAGGAATGGCTACACCTTC. Protein: CASSLARGLPRNGYTF.

The chain joins TRBV7-9 to TRBJ2-5, with D perhaps TRBD2 (6 bases). Trimming removed 1 base from V and 5 bases from J, with 11 bases in between. There are 14 residues in the CDR3. Germline V lookup: CDR1 SEHNR, CDR2 FQNEAQ (reference sequence). The CDR3 region has the DNA TGTGCCAGCAGCTTAGGATTCGGAGGGGAGACCCAGTACTTC. Its protein is CASSLGFGGETQYF. The full variable domain, with the rest looked up from reference TRBV7-9 and TRBJ2-5, is DTGVSQNPRHKITKRGQNVTFRCDPISEHNRLYWYRQTLGQGPEFLTYFQNEAQLEKSRLLSDRFSAERPKGSFSTLEIQRTEQGDSAMYLCASSLGFGGETQYFGPGTRLLVL.

The V and J genes are TRBV7-9 and TRBJ1-1; D possibly corresponds to TRBD1 (5 bases). Germline V gives CDR1 SEHNR, CDR2 FQNEAQ (reference sequence). This CDR3 has 18 residues. V gave up 1 base and J gave up 1 base, with 19 bases separating them. CDR3 DNA sequence: TGTGCCAGCAGCTTAGTGGGACGCATCTTCGTAAAGAACACTGAAGCTTTCTTT. Translated: CASSLVGRIFVKNTEAFF.

This clonotype was counted at least ten times. The chain recombines TRBV7-2 with TRBJ2-7; no clear D. The ends were cut back, 3 bases at V and 0 bases at J, with 9 bases in the middle. The CDR3 spans 14 residues. In germline, CDR1 is SGHTA, CDR2 FQGNSA. The CDR3 DNA reads as TGTGCCAGCAGCTTCCGGATCAGCTCCTACGAGCAGTACTTC. Its protein product is CASSFRISSYEQYF.

The V call is TRBV9, the J call TRBJ1-5; 9 bases agree with TRBD1. The junction had 4 bases not matched to a gene; V was cut back by 3 bases and J by 6 bases. CDR1 and CDR2 from the germline V gene are SGDLS and YYNGEE. CDR3 length: 14 residues. The CDR3 nucleotides read TGTGCCAGCAGCGCCGGGACAGGGCTTCAGCCCCAGCATTTT. Translated, it gives CASSAGTGLQPQHF.

A few counts support this clonotype. The CDR3 loop reads CASSHHQGTSRTEAFF. DNA of the CDR3: TGTGCCAGCAGCCACCACCAGGGGACATCACGCACTGAAGCTTTCTTT. This rearrangement joins TRBV6-2 or TRBV6-3 to TRBJ1-1; TRBD1 might be the D (6 bases). This CDR3 region has 16 residues. V was shortened by 6 bases and J by 4 bases, with 21 bases between the two germline ends. Germline assignment: CDR1 MNHEY and CDR2 SVGEGT.

This clonotype appeared many times. The genes are TRBV3-1 and TRBJ2-1, with TRBD2 matching over 12 bases. Germline values: CDR1 LGHDT, CDR2 YNNKEL (reference sequence). This CDR3 has 17 amino acids. The V gene end was trimmed by 3 bases and the J gene end by 5 bases; junction bases not matched to a gene: 8. CDR3: CASSHGLAGSADNEQFF. The CDR3 region has the DNA TGTGCCAGCAGCCACGGACTAGCGGGGAGCGCGGACAATGAGCAGTTCTTC.

This clonotype was detected ten times or more. The junction departs from the called germline gene at one end, perhaps through a read error. The V call is TRBV15, the J call TRBJ1-2; D might be TRBD1 (5 bases). This CDR3 is built from 13 residues. CDR1 is LNHNV, CDR2 YYDKDF, per germline (reference sequence). The CDR3, as DNA: TGTGCCACCAGCAGACCACCGGACACCCACAACTTCTTC. Encoded protein: CATSRPPDTHNFF.

This clonotype showed up just a few times. The gene calls are TRBV7-2 and TRBJ2-1, with D possibly being TRBD1 or TRBD2 (5 bases each). Per the germline V gene, CDR1 is SGHTA and CDR2 is FQGNSA. The ends were cut back, 4 bases at V and 8 bases at J, with 12 bases in the middle. CDR3 length equals 13 residues. CDR3 coding DNA: TGTGCCAGCAGCTCCTTTGGGGGATATGAGCAGTTCTTC. The encoded protein is CASSSFGGYEQFF.

This clonotype was recorded many times. CDR3 DNA: TGTGCCAGCAGCCCCTTGGGGTTTGGAAACACCATATATTTT. Protein sequence: CASSPLGFGNTIYF. The chain uses TRBV4-2 and TRBJ1-3; D gene uncertain. The V gene lost 4 bases and the J gene lost 3 bases, with 10 bases spanning the gap. Germline V CDR1 and CDR2: LGHNA, YNFKEQ. This CDR3 spans 14 amino acids.

V is TRBV20-1 and J is TRBJ2-5; 8 bases align to TRBD2. The CDR3 spans 14 residues. Trimming cost V 1 base and J 5 bases; bases outside gene matches: 6. The germline V gene has CDR1 DFQATT and CDR2 SNEGSKA (reference sequence). The CDR3 nucleotides are TGCAGTGCTAGAGTCGGGGGGGCCGGGGAGACCCAGTACTTC. Protein: CSARVGGAGETQYF.

This clonotype was counted a few times. The chain combines TRBV5-1 with TRBJ1-6; weak D call: TRBD1 (5 bases). The CDR3 runs 15 residues. The germline CDR1 and CDR2 sequences are SGHRS and YFSETQ. The ends were cut back, 0 bases at V and 6 bases at J, with 10 bases in the middle. The CDR3 region has the DNA TGCGCCAGCAGCTTGGCGGGGGTTGGTAATTCACCCCTCCACTTT. This translates into CASSLAGVGNSPLHF.

This chain uses TRBV27 with TRBJ2-2, with 8 bases aligning to TRBD2. The CDR3 is made up of 15 amino acids. With 5 bases clipped from V and 5 bases from J, the junction kept 7 bases outside the gene matches. The germline V gene encodes CDR1 MNHEY and CDR2 SMNVEV (reference sequence). The CDR3 DNA reads as TGTGCCAGCAGTCCGGGACTAGTTGGAACCGGGGAGCTGTTTTTT. This encodes CASSPGLVGTGELFF.